Listed below are T cell receptor beta chains from one sample, sequenced in a study of blood T cell repertoires in COVID-19. Measured with immunoSEQ multiplex PCR; TCRdb has only the in-frame clones, and not every one. The sample shows over 250,000 clones, approximately 89% of them seen only once. The specimen sequenced was peripheral blood. The receptors shown here come from a woman between 50 and 59 years old with acute or convalescent COVID-19. CDR3s include the opening cysteine and the closing phenylalanine or tryptophan. The order of the fields is J gene, D gene, clone size, V gene, CDR3 protein, CDR3 DNA. The D gene is left open where the match is weak. Clone size, where shown, is once, few, many, or a class for clones that have expanded.

J: TRBJ1-1
D: TRBD1
size: -
V: TRBV29-1
CDR3: CSVLDRAGTEAFF
DNA: TGCAGCGTGCTTGACAGGGCGGGCACTGAAGCTTTCTTT

J: TRBJ2-5
D: TRBD1
size: -
V: TRBV7-6
CDR3: CASSQSGTGDLETQYF
DNA: TGTGCCAGCAGCCAGTCCGGGACAGGGGATTTAGAGACCCAGTACTTC

J: TRBJ2-7
D: -
size: -
V: TRBV9
CDR3: CASSVAGQDYEQYF
DNA: TGTGCCAGCAGCGTAGCAGGGCAGGACTACGAGCAGTACTTC

J: TRBJ1-5
D: -
size: -
V: TRBV28
CDR3: CASYRRWSNQPQHF
DNA: TGTGCCAGCTACCGGCGGTGGAGCAATCAGCCCCAGCATTTT

J: TRBJ2-7
D: TRBD2
size: -
V: TRBV2
CDR3: CASSVGTSGSYEQYF
DNA: TGTGCCAGCAGTGTTGGGACTAGCGGGAGCTACGAGCAGTACTTC

J: TRBJ2-1
D: TRBD2
size: -
V: TRBV9
CDR3: CASSVGLAGARYNEQFF
DNA: TGTGCCAGCAGCGTAGGACTAGCGGGCGCCCGGTACAATGAGCAGTTCTTC

J: TRBJ2-4
D: -
size: -
V: TRBV28
CDR3: CASSWGVAKNIQYF
DNA: TGTGCCAGCAGTTGGGGGGTAGCCAAAAACATTCAGTACTTC

J: TRBJ1-3
D: -
size: -
V: TRBV9
CDR3: CASSAEDSGNTIYF
DNA: TGTGCCAGCAGCGCCGAGGACTCTGGAAACACCATATATTTT

J: TRBJ1-2
D: -
size: -
V: TRBV6-1
CDR3: CASSEAWRDDGYTF
DNA: TGTGCCAGCAGTGAAGCGTGGAGGGATGATGGCTACACCTTC

J: TRBJ2-1
D: TRBD2
size: -
V: TRBV4-2
CDR3: CASSQVLAEDNEQFF
DNA: TGTGCCAGCAGCCAAGTGCTAGCGGAGGACAATGAGCAGTTCTTC

J: TRBJ1-4
D: TRBD1
size: -
V: TRBV5-1
CDR3: CASSSSGQINEKLFF
DNA: TGCGCCAGCAGCTCCTCGGGACAGATAAATGAAAAACTGTTTTTT

J: TRBJ2-7
D: -
size: once
V: TRBV27
CDR3: CASSLEFGSAYEQYF
DNA: TGTGCCAGCAGTTTAGAGTTTGGGAGTGCCTACGAGCAGTACTTC

J: TRBJ1-2
D: TRBD1
size: once
V: TRBV19
CDR3: CASSNDRGRFGYTF
DNA: TGTGCCAGTAGTAACGACAGGGGGCGTTTTGGCTACACCTTC

J: TRBJ1-5
D: -
size: -
V: TRBV29-1
CDR3: CSVEAGVGNQPQHF
DNA: TGCAGCGTCGAAGCAGGGGTGGGGAATCAGCCCCAGCATTTT

J: TRBJ2-2
D: -
size: -
V: TRBV28
CDR3: CASSLLTSLTGELFF
DNA: TGTGCCAGCAGTCTCTTAACATCCTTGACCGGGGAGCTGTTTTTT

J: TRBJ2-7
D: -
size: -
V: TRBV9
CDR3: CASSVTRGCSYEQYF
DNA: TGTGCCAGCAGCGTAACCCGGGGTTGCTCCTACGAGCAGTACTTC

J: TRBJ1-1
D: TRBD1
size: -
V: TRBV9
CDR3: CASSADRDTEAFF
DNA: TGTGCCAGCAGCGCGGACAGGGACACTGAAGCTTTCTTT

J: TRBJ1-2
D: TRBD1
size: -
V: TRBV27
CDR3: CASSPWGGTDDYGYTF
DNA: TGTGCCAGCAGTCCGTGGGGTGGGACAGATGACTATGGCTACACCTTC

J: TRBJ1-5
D: -
size: once
V: TRBV19
CDR3: CASNLAGHSNQPQHF
DNA: TGTGCCAGTAATCTGGCAGGACATAGCAATCAGCCCCAGCATTTT

J: TRBJ2-3
D: -
size: -
V: TRBV27
CDR3: CASSLWGATDTQYF
DNA: TGTGCCAGCAGTTTATGGGGAGCCACAGATACGCAGTATTTT

J: TRBJ1-4
D: TRBD1
size: -
V: TRBV5-1
CDR3: CASSLVVQGDTNEKLFF
DNA: TGCGCCAGCAGCTTGGTGGTACAGGGGGACACTAATGAAAAACTGTTTTTT

J: TRBJ2-1
D: TRBD2
size: -
V: TRBV9
CDR3: CASSGTSGSLGEQFF
DNA: TGTGCCAGCAGTGGGACTAGCGGGAGTCTAGGTGAGCAGTTCTTC

J: TRBJ1-1
D: -
size: -
V: TRBV14
CDR3: CASSRGPGYLTEAFF
DNA: TGTGCCAGCAGCCGGGGGCCCGGGTACTTGACTGAAGCTTTCTTT

J: TRBJ1-1
D: TRBD1
size: -
V: TRBV2
CDR3: CASSGTARTEAFF
DNA: TGTGCCAGCTCCGGGACAGCTAGGACTGAAGCTTTCTTT

J: TRBJ2-7
D: TRBD2
size: -
V: TRBV18
CDR3: CASSPTRGGLFEQYF
DNA: TGTGCCAGCTCACCGACCCGGGGGGGGCTTTTCGAGCAGTACTTC

J: TRBJ2-2
D: TRBD2
size: -
V: TRBV24-1
CDR3: CATSDLLRAGGGTGELFF
DNA: TGTGCCACCAGTGATTTGCTGCGAGCGGGAGGTGGCACCGGGGAGCTGTTTTTT

J: TRBJ1-1
D: -
size: -
V: TRBV11-2
CDR3: CASSPGGNTEAFF
DNA: TGTGCCAGCAGCCCCGGGGGGAACACTGAAGCTTTCTTT

J: TRBJ2-2
D: TRBD1
size: -
V: TRBV7-2
CDR3: CASSHKGTGAGELFF
DNA: TGTGCCAGCAGCCACAAGGGGACAGGGGCCGGGGAGCTGTTTTTT

J: TRBJ1-5
D: -
size: -
V: TRBV19
CDR3: CASSRGGDNQPQHF
DNA: TGTGCCAGTAGTAGAGGAGGAGACAATCAGCCCCAGCATTTT

J: TRBJ2-1
D: TRBD1
size: -
V: TRBV27
CDR3: CASSLSQGAHNEQFF
DNA: TGTGCCAGCAGTTTATCTCAGGGGGCCCACAATGAGCAGTTCTTC

J: TRBJ2-1
D: TRBD2
size: -
V: TRBV9
CDR3: CASSVGAGAYNEQFF
DNA: TGTGCCAGCAGCGTAGGAGCGGGAGCATACAATGAGCAGTTCTTC

J: TRBJ1-3
D: -
size: -
V: TRBV3-1/TRBV3-2
CDR3: CASSLQAGSGNTIYF
DNA: TGTGCCAGCAGCCTCCAAGCGGGCTCTGGAAACACCATATATTTT

J: TRBJ2-3
D: TRBD1
size: -
V: TRBV5-6
CDR3: CAGSRDRGVITDTQYF
DNA: TGTGCCGGCTCCCGGGACAGGGGCGTAATTACAGATACGCAGTATTTT

J: TRBJ1-1
D: -
size: -
V: TRBV24-1
CDR3: CATSDPRFRWKNTEAFF
DNA: TGTGCCACCAGTGACCCGAGGTTTAGGTGGAAGAACACTGAAGCTTTCTTT

J: TRBJ2-1
D: -
size: -
V: TRBV28
CDR3: CASSFIAGQGQFF
DNA: TGTGCCAGCAGTTTTATCGCGGGGCAGGGGCAGTTCTTC

J: TRBJ2-7
D: TRBD1
size: -
V: TRBV19
CDR3: CASSTLTGGEIEQYF
DNA: TGTGCCAGTAGTACTCTGACAGGGGGCGAAATCGAGCAGTACTTC

J: TRBJ2-3
D: TRBD1
size: -
V: TRBV2
CDR3: CASSEVGQGTDTQYF
DNA: TGTGCCAGCAGTGAAGTTGGACAGGGCACAGATACGCAGTATTTT

J: TRBJ1-2
D: -
size: few
V: TRBV7-2
CDR3: CASSFLGADYGYTF
DNA: TGTGCCAGCAGCTTCCTAGGGGCGGACTATGGCTACACCTTC

J: TRBJ2-4
D: TRBD2
size: -
V: TRBV9
CDR3: CASSPGLAGGGNIQYF
DNA: TGTGCCAGCAGCCCGGGACTAGCCGGCGGAGGGAACATTCAGTACTTC

J: TRBJ1-5
D: TRBD1
size: -
V: TRBV30
CDR3: CAWSVGTGGLDQPQHF
DNA: TGTGCCTGGAGTGTTGGGACAGGGGGCCTTGATCAGCCCCAGCATTTT

J: TRBJ2-7
D: TRBD2
size: -
V: TRBV7-2
CDR3: CASSPRGALAGGPLDF
DNA: TGTGCCAGCAGCCCTCGAGGTGCTCTAGCGGGAGGCCCGCTGGACTTC